This T cell receptor (beta chain) was found in a study of lymphopenia after photon versus proton radiotherapy. Whole-study findings and limits: After the lymphocyte nadir, photon-treated repertoires showed oligoclonal expansion, especially of CD8+ Temra cells. Proton therapy kept repertoires fairly stable, unlike photons, which gained effector/memory cells. A bigger post-nadir fall in TCR diversity correlated inversely with survival time in deceased patients.

Germline assignment: CDR1 SGHVS and CDR2 FNYEAQ. The CDR3 runs 17 residues. The J segment lost 4 bases and the V segment lost 5 bases, leaving 14 bases of the junction unmatched. Method: immunoSEQ multiplex PCR; TCRdb's copy keeps in-frame clones and lacks some. Among tens of thousands of clones listed, 65% to 85% were seen once. This clone has only one observation. Its target is unknown. The chain is built from TRBV7-6 and TRBJ2-3; TRBD1 aligns across 8 bases. Sequences were derived from peripheral blood, sampled from a patient treated with photon-based radiotherapy. The clonotype originates from a man over 45 with gastric cancer. CDR3 DNA: TGTGCCAGCAGCCCAACGACTTGGACAGGGTTGGCAGATACGCAGTATTTT. Amino acids: CASSPTTWTGLADTQYF.